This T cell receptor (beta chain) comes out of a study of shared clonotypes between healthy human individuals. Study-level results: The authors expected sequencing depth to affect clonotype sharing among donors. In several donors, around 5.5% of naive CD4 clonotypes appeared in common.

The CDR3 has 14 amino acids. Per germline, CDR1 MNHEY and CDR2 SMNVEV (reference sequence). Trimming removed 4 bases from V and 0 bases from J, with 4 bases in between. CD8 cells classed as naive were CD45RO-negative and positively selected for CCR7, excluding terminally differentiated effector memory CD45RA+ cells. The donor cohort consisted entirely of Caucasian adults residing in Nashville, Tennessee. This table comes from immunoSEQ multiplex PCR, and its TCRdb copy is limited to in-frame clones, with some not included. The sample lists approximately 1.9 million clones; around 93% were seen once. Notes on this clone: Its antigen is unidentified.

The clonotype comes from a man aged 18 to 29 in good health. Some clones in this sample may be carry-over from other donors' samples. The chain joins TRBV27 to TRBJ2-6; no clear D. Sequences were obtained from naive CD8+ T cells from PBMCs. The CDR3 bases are TGTGCCAGCAGTTGGAACTCTGGGGCCAACGTCCTGACTTTC. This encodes CASSWNSGANVLTF.